This is a list of T cell receptor beta chains from one sample in a study of T cell clones after liver transplantation. Sequencing was performed with immunoSEQ multiplex PCR; in TCRdb, only in-frame clones are kept and a portion is missing. The sample contains roughly 74,000 clones, about four fifths of which appear only once. The sequences come from CD4+ T cells from blood, collected before liver transplant. These TCRs come from a human donor who received a liver transplant. Both conserved end residues are part of each CDR3. The D gene is left open where the match is weak. Some rows mark clone size as missing; the rest say once, few, many or name a class of expanded clone.

d_call: TRBD2; clone_size: -; j_call: TRBJ2-7; v_call: TRBV7-9; cdr3_nt: TGTGCCAGCAGCGGACTAGCGGGAGTATACGAGCAGTACTTC; cdr3_aa: CASSGLAGVYEQYF
d_call: -; clone_size: few; j_call: TRBJ2-3; v_call: TRBV11-2; cdr3_nt: TGTGCCAGCAGCTTAGATCGAGACTCCACAGATACGCAGTATTTT; cdr3_aa: CASSLDRDSTDTQYF
d_call: TRBD2; clone_size: once; j_call: TRBJ2-7; v_call: TRBV5-1; cdr3_nt: TGCGCCAGCAGCTCGGGGCGGGAGGGGATCTACGAGCAGTACTTC; cdr3_aa: CASSSGREGIYEQYF
d_call: TRBD1; clone_size: -; j_call: TRBJ2-7; v_call: TRBV5-8; cdr3_nt: TGTGCCAGCAGCCCTACGACAGGGATCTACGAGCAGTACTTC; cdr3_aa: CASSPTTGIYEQYF
d_call: -; clone_size: once; j_call: TRBJ2-7; v_call: TRBV28; cdr3_nt: TGTGCCAGCAGTTTATGGGGGTCGGGGGAGCAGTACTTC; cdr3_aa: CASSLWGSGEQYF
d_call: TRBD1; clone_size: -; j_call: TRBJ2-5; v_call: TRBV28; cdr3_nt: TGTGCCAGCACTCCGACAGGGCGAGAGACCCAGTACTTC; cdr3_aa: CASTPTGRETQYF
d_call: -; clone_size: many; j_call: TRBJ2-5; v_call: TRBV7-9; cdr3_nt: TGTGCCAGCAGCCTAAAGGGTACAGCACAAGAGACCCAGTACTTC; cdr3_aa: CASSLKGTAQETQYF
d_call: -; clone_size: -; j_call: TRBJ2-7; v_call: TRBV28; cdr3_nt: TGTGCCAGCAGCCGACCCCCACGTGGATTACCCGCCTACGAGCAGTACTTC; cdr3_aa: CASSRPPRGLPAYEQYF
d_call: -; clone_size: few; j_call: TRBJ1-5; v_call: TRBV12-2; cdr3_nt: TGTGCAAGTCGCTCCCGGACAGGCGACAATCAGCCCCAGCATTTT; cdr3_aa: CASRSRTGDNQPQHF
d_call: -; clone_size: -; j_call: TRBJ1-2; v_call: TRBV5-1; cdr3_nt: TGCGCCAGCAGCATCTACGTGGGGAACTATGGCTACACCTTC; cdr3_aa: CASSIYVGNYGYTF
d_call: -; clone_size: -; j_call: TRBJ1-1; v_call: TRBV21-1; cdr3_nt: TGTGCCAGCAGCAAAGCCGACAGGGGGCACATAGGAGCTTTCTTT; cdr3_aa: CASSKADRGHIGAFF
d_call: -; clone_size: -; j_call: TRBJ1-2; v_call: TRBV19; cdr3_nt: TGTGCCAGTAGTATACCCCGCCAGGGTCGGGACTATGGCTACACCTTC; cdr3_aa: CASSIPRQGRDYGYTF
d_call: TRBD1; clone_size: many; j_call: TRBJ2-5; v_call: TRBV5-1; cdr3_nt: TGCGCCAGCAGCTGGGACAGTTTCCAAGAGACCCAGTACTTC; cdr3_aa: CASSWDSFQETQYF
d_call: -; clone_size: -; j_call: TRBJ1-2; v_call: TRBV4-3; cdr3_nt: TGCGCCAGCAGCCGCATGGACACTAACTATGGCTACACCTTC; cdr3_aa: CASSRMDTNYGYTF
d_call: -; clone_size: -; j_call: TRBJ1-5; v_call: TRBV21-1; cdr3_nt: TGTGCCAGCAGCATCTTGGAGGGCTTAAGCAATCAGCCCCAGCATTTT; cdr3_aa: CASSILEGLSNQPQHF
d_call: -; clone_size: -; j_call: TRBJ1-3; v_call: TRBV7-2; cdr3_nt: TGTGCCAGCAGCATAAGCGTAAACACCATATATTTT; cdr3_aa: CASSISVNTIYF
d_call: -; clone_size: -; j_call: TRBJ1-4; v_call: TRBV2; cdr3_nt: TGTGCCAGCCAAAGTGGCGGATGGGGCAGGACCGCAACTAATGAAAAACTGTTTTTT; cdr3_aa: CASQSGGWGRTATNEKLFF
d_call: -; clone_size: -; j_call: TRBJ2-3; v_call: TRBV19; cdr3_nt: TGTGCCAGTAGTAATACAGATACGCAGTATTTT; cdr3_aa: CASSNTDTQYF
d_call: TRBD1; clone_size: -; j_call: TRBJ2-1; v_call: TRBV9; cdr3_nt: TGTGCCAGCAGCAACCACAGGGGGAATGAGCAGTTCTTC; cdr3_aa: CASSNHRGNEQFF
d_call: -; clone_size: -; j_call: TRBJ1-3; v_call: TRBV4-2; cdr3_nt: TGTGCCAGCAGCCGTTTCACAAGGGGTACTGGAAACACCATATATTTT; cdr3_aa: CASSRFTRGTGNTIYF
d_call: TRBD1; clone_size: -; j_call: TRBJ1-1; v_call: TRBV11-3; cdr3_nt: TGTGCCAGCAGCCTGACAGGGTTGAACACTGAAGCTTTCTTT; cdr3_aa: CASSLTGLNTEAFF
d_call: TRBD1; clone_size: -; j_call: TRBJ1-1; v_call: TRBV7-2; cdr3_nt: TGTGCCAGCAGCTCCCGGACAGGGAAAGCTTTCTTT; cdr3_aa: CASSSRTGKAFF
d_call: TRBD2; clone_size: few; j_call: TRBJ2-3; v_call: TRBV28; cdr3_nt: TGTGCCAGCAGTTCCCCGGCACTAGCGGGAGGAGATACGCAGTATTTT; cdr3_aa: CASSSPALAGGDTQYF
d_call: -; clone_size: -; j_call: TRBJ2-3; v_call: TRBV28; cdr3_nt: TGTGCCAGCAAGGCGGGGACTGGACGTATCTTCGGAGATACGCAGTATTTT; cdr3_aa: CASKAGTGRIFGDTQYF
d_call: TRBD1; clone_size: -; j_call: TRBJ2-3; v_call: TRBV15; cdr3_nt: TGTGCCACCAGTCGGGACAGGGCCACAGATACGCAGTATTTT; cdr3_aa: CATSRDRATDTQYF
d_call: -; clone_size: -; j_call: TRBJ2-7; v_call: TRBV5-4; cdr3_nt: TGTGCCAGCAGCTTGGCACAGGGTTTTAACTACGAGCAGTACTTC; cdr3_aa: CASSLAQGFNYEQYF
d_call: -; clone_size: -; j_call: TRBJ1-3; v_call: TRBV28; cdr3_nt: TGTGCCAGCAGTCCCCCGAGACAGGGAAACACCATATATTTT; cdr3_aa: CASSPPRQGNTIYF
d_call: TRBD1; clone_size: -; j_call: TRBJ1-1; v_call: TRBV6-6; cdr3_nt: TGTGCCAGCAGTATGAGACAGGGGAACACTGAAGCTTTCTTT; cdr3_aa: CASSMRQGNTEAFF
d_call: -; clone_size: once; j_call: TRBJ2-3; v_call: TRBV5-1; cdr3_nt: TGCGCCAGCAGCGGGGGGGCAGGAGATACGCAGTATTTT; cdr3_aa: CASSGGAGDTQYF
d_call: -; clone_size: -; j_call: TRBJ2-2; v_call: TRBV9; cdr3_nt: TGTGCCAGCAGCTCGAGTTTCACCGGGGAGCTGTTTTTT; cdr3_aa: CASSSSFTGELFF
d_call: TRBD2; clone_size: -; j_call: TRBJ2-1; v_call: TRBV7-2; cdr3_nt: TGTGCCAGCAGCCCCCCGGGGGTAGGCGGGAGATGGCAGTTCTTC; cdr3_aa: CASSPPGVGGRWQFF
d_call: -; clone_size: -; j_call: TRBJ2-3; v_call: TRBV5-1; cdr3_nt: TGCGCCAGCAGCTTGGGGACCTCCGGCACAGATACGCAGTATTTT; cdr3_aa: CASSLGTSGTDTQYF
d_call: -; clone_size: -; j_call: TRBJ2-5; v_call: TRBV7-8; cdr3_nt: TGTGCCAGCAGGAAACGGACAGAAGAGACCCAGTACTTC; cdr3_aa: CASRKRTEETQYF
d_call: -; clone_size: -; j_call: TRBJ2-7; v_call: TRBV7-9; cdr3_nt: TGTGCCAGCAGCGGGCCGGGGGAGCAGTACTTC; cdr3_aa: CASSGPGEQYF
d_call: TRBD2; clone_size: once; j_call: TRBJ2-1; v_call: TRBV5-4; cdr3_nt: TGTGCCAGCAGCCAAGACCCACGGGAGGGCTCCTACAATGAGCAGTTCTTC; cdr3_aa: CASSQDPREGSYNEQFF
d_call: -; clone_size: few; j_call: TRBJ1-2; v_call: TRBV19; cdr3_nt: TGTGCCAGTAGTATAGGCGTGGACTATGGCTACACCTTC; cdr3_aa: CASSIGVDYGYTF
d_call: TRBD2; clone_size: -; j_call: TRBJ2-5; v_call: TRBV9; cdr3_nt: TGTGCCAGCAGCGCTAGCCGAATAGCGGGAGGGAACGTCGGAGAGACCCAGTACTTC; cdr3_aa: CASSASRIAGGNVGETQYF
d_call: -; clone_size: -; j_call: TRBJ1-1; v_call: TRBV5-1; cdr3_nt: TGCGCCAGCAGCCCCCGAAGTTGGACGGACACGGTTTTTACTGAAGCTTTCTTT; cdr3_aa: CASSPRSWTDTVFTEAFF
d_call: -; clone_size: -; j_call: TRBJ1-4; v_call: TRBV6-1; cdr3_nt: TGTGCCAGCACTACACAGGGAACTAATGAAAAACTGTTTTTT; cdr3_aa: CASTTQGTNEKLFF
d_call: TRBD1; clone_size: -; j_call: TRBJ1-1; v_call: TRBV7-9; cdr3_nt: TGTGCCAGCAGCCTCGGGGGGACAGGGATTAGCTCCACTGAAGCTTTCTTT; cdr3_aa: CASSLGGTGISSTEAFF
d_call: -; clone_size: once; j_call: TRBJ2-2; v_call: TRBV10-2; cdr3_nt: TGCGCCAGCAGTGAGCTGCGGCGTACGAACACCGGGGAGCTGTTTTTT; cdr3_aa: CASSELRRTNTGELFF
d_call: -; clone_size: -; j_call: TRBJ2-7; v_call: TRBV5-4; cdr3_nt: TGTGCCAGCAGCTTCGGACAGCCCCAGGACCACGAGCAGTACTTC; cdr3_aa: CASSFGQPQDHEQYF
d_call: -; clone_size: once; j_call: TRBJ1-2; v_call: TRBV5-1; cdr3_nt: TGCGCCAGCAGCTTGGGGGGTGCCGGCTACACCTTC; cdr3_aa: CASSLGGAGYTF
d_call: -; clone_size: -; j_call: TRBJ2-2; v_call: TRBV7-2; cdr3_nt: TGTGCCAGCAGCTTAATAAAAAGGGAGCTGTTTTTT; cdr3_aa: CASSLIKRELFF
d_call: TRBD1; clone_size: -; j_call: TRBJ1-2; v_call: TRBV25-1; cdr3_nt: TGTGCCAGCAGTCCCCGGACAGGGGTCAATGGCTACACCTTC; cdr3_aa: CASSPRTGVNGYTF
d_call: -; clone_size: -; j_call: TRBJ1-1; v_call: TRBV7-2; cdr3_nt: TGTGCCAGCAGCCCCACCCCGCTGAACACTGAAGCTTTCTTT; cdr3_aa: CASSPTPLNTEAFF
d_call: -; clone_size: -; j_call: TRBJ1-3; v_call: TRBV28; cdr3_nt: TGTGCCAGCAGCCGGCCGGGTTTAAACACCATATATTTT; cdr3_aa: CASSRPGLNTIYF
d_call: -; clone_size: -; j_call: TRBJ1-5; v_call: TRBV27; cdr3_nt: TGTGCCAGCAGTTTAGCATCCCCGTGGTATAGCAATCAGCCCCAGCATTTT; cdr3_aa: CASSLASPWYSNQPQHF
d_call: TRBD2; clone_size: few; j_call: TRBJ2-1; v_call: TRBV11-2; cdr3_nt: TGTGCCAGCAGGAGCGGGAGAGGGAATGAGCAGTTCTTC; cdr3_aa: CASRSGRGNEQFF
d_call: -; clone_size: -; j_call: TRBJ2-7; v_call: TRBV28; cdr3_nt: TGTGCCAGCAGTTTACAAGGGGGGAAACCCGAGCAGTACTTC; cdr3_aa: CASSLQGGKPEQYF
d_call: -; clone_size: -; j_call: TRBJ1-2; v_call: TRBV29-1; cdr3_nt: TGCAGCGTTGAAGATCGGCCGGGGAATGGCTACACCTTC; cdr3_aa: CSVEDRPGNGYTF
d_call: -; clone_size: once; j_call: TRBJ1-4; v_call: TRBV5-4; cdr3_nt: TGTGCCAGCAGCTTGGGCAGTTGGGGTATCGGAGAAAAACTGTTTTTT; cdr3_aa: CASSLGSWGIGEKLFF
d_call: -; clone_size: -; j_call: TRBJ2-6; v_call: TRBV28; cdr3_nt: TGTGCCAGCAGTACCCAGGCCTCTGGGGCCAACGTCCTGACTTTC; cdr3_aa: CASSTQASGANVLTF
d_call: -; clone_size: -; j_call: TRBJ1-1; v_call: TRBV7-2; cdr3_nt: TGTGCCAGCAGCGAACAGGGGAACACTGAAGCTTTCTTT; cdr3_aa: CASSEQGNTEAFF
d_call: -; clone_size: -; j_call: TRBJ1-1; v_call: TRBV27; cdr3_nt: TGTGCCAGCAGTTTACGCTACAGTGCTGAAGCTTTCTTT; cdr3_aa: CASSLRYSAEAFF